This T cell receptor beta chain was captured by sequencing in a study of blood T cell repertoires in COVID-19. About the research overall: Sites in the United States, Italy and Spain provided acute and convalescent COVID-19 samples. T cells, B-cell-depleted T cells, or PBMCs supplied cDNA or gDNA.

Trimming removed 5 bases from V and 2 bases from J, with 18 bases in between. CDR1 GTSNPN and CDR2 SVGIG come from the germline V gene (reference sequence). The CDR3 sequence is 16 residues long. Original handling: Reference gene primer amplification gave estimated nucleated cell counts. Produced via immunoSEQ multiplex PCR; TCRdb's table is partial and in-frame only. Clonal size and the V and J genes are those of that table, whereas D and trimming came from the DNA. The data contain over 150,000 clones, about 86% of them seen just once; the ten biggest clones take up around 7%. Participant reports of clinical history set cohort assignment.

V and J are TRBV30 and TRBJ2-2; TRBD1 is a possible D gene (5 bases). The TCR comes from a man aged 50-60 years who had recovered from COVID-19. Sequencing was performed on PBMCs or T cells enriched from blood (not recorded which). This CDR3 is CAWGRGTLPNTGELFF. The CDR3 DNA follows: TGTGCCTGGGGAAGGGGCACCCTACCTAACACCGGGGAGCTGTTTTTT.